The 20 T cell receptor beta chains below were found in one sample sequenced in a study of vaccination effects on CD4 cells after COVID-19 (dated by TCRdb to between 2021 and 2024). After less than 13 days of culture, CD4+ T cells were isolated with the EasySep CD4+ T cell isolation kit. Each participant got two doses of an mRNA SARS-CoV-2 vaccine, either BNT162b2 or mRNA-1273. Library construction relied on the immunoSEQ multiplex PCR assay. The immuneACCESS repertoire file appears here via TCRdb, limited to in-frame rearrangements. These files lack a portion of the clones; in checked studies, under half of the deficit traces to unresolved V genes, and the cause of the others is not known. This sample lists 50,000 to 70,000 clones; roughly 80% were detected once. Clones ranked in the top ten supply 2.4% of the sample. The antigens for these receptors are not known. The material sequenced was CD4+ T cells from PBMCs cultured without peptide, taken after COVID-19 vaccination. Source of these receptors: a human donor who received a COVID-19 vaccine.

The rearrangement joins TRBV9 to TRBJ2-1; D gene unclear. Trimming took 2 bases from V and 5 from J, leaving 2 bases between them. The germline V gene has CDR1 SGDLS and CDR2 YYNGEE. The CDR3 runs to 11 residues. The CDR3 DNA sequence: TGTGCCAGCAGCGTTCACAATGAGCAGTTCTTC. Its protein product is CASSVHNEQFF.

The chain couples TRBV18 to TRBJ1-5; D not resolved. The CDR3 contains 11 residues. Between the trimmed V and J ends, which lost 8 bases and 8 bases, there was a span of 10 bases. Germline CDR1 reads KGHSH; CDR2 reads LQKENI. CDR3 sequence reads: CASTPWKPQHF. The CDR3, as DNA: TGTGCCAGCACCCCCTGGAAGCCCCAGCATTTT.

CDR3 protein: CASRGDRDRFSEAFF. Here the CDR3 DNA reads TGTGCCAGCAGGGGGGACCGGGACAGGTTTTCTGAAGCTTTCTTT. The rearrangement uses TRBV27 and TRBJ1-1; 8 nucleotides line up with TRBD1. V shed 6 bases, J shed 6 bases, and the junction held 12 bases outside the gene matches. Per the germline V gene, CDR1 is MNHEY and CDR2 is SMNVEV (reference sequence). The CDR3 spans 15 residues.

In the case of this clone: Relative to the germline gene, one junction end is altered; a read error may explain this. The chain recombines TRBV9 with TRBJ1-2; maybe TRBD1 (5 bases). CDR3 size: 14 residues. Looked up from germline, CDR1 is SGDLS and CDR2 is YYNGEE. CDR3 region: CASRTSGDFPPLYF. CDR3 DNA sequence: TGTGCCAGCAGAACCTCGGGGGACTTCCCACCTCTGTATTTC.

V usage is TRBV5-1 and J usage is TRBJ2-1; maybe TRBD2 (6 bases). The CDR3 contains 16 residues. The germline gives CDR1 SGHRS, CDR2 YFSETQ. V was pared by 6 bases and J by 5 bases, with 21 bases between. CDR3 residues: CASTRTGDGLNNEQFF. The CDR3, as DNA: TGCGCCAGCACCCGAACGGGGGACGGCCTCAACAATGAGCAGTTCTTC. The complete variable domain, with remaining parts taken from reference TRBV5-1 and TRBJ2-1, reads KAGVTQTPRYLIKTRGQQVTLSCSPISGHRSVSWYQQTPGQGLQFLFEYFSETQRNKGNFPGRFSGRQFSNSRSEMNVSTLELGDSALYLCASTRTGDGLNNEQFFGPGTRLTVL.

The chain recombines TRBV6-5 with TRBJ2-5; 7 bases match TRBD2. The CDR3 extends over 14 amino acids. Trimming took 6 bases from V and 4 from J; bases not matched to a gene: 8. Germline CDR1 reads MNHEY; CDR2 reads SVGAGI. This chain's CDR3 is CASSSGGSGETQYF. The CDR3 coding sequence is TGTGCCAGCAGCTCCGGGGGGTCGGGAGAGACCCAGTACTTC.

The chain uses TRBV15 and TRBJ1-1, with D unclear. With 0 bases removed from V and 6 bases from J, the gap between germline ends came to 14 bases. Germline V lookup: CDR1 LNHNV, CDR2 YYDKDF (reference sequence). The CDR3 is made up of 15 amino acids. Written as DNA, the CDR3 is TGTGCCACCAGCAGAGATATCGGGGTTCGAGCTGAAGCTTTCTTT. It translates to CATSRDIGVRAEAFF.

This chain links TRBV18 with TRBJ1-5, with D perhaps matching TRBD1 (6 bases). Germline V CDR1 and CDR2: KGHSH, LQKENI. The CDR3 is 16 residues long. V was clipped by 3 bases and J by 0 bases, with 12 bases between them. The CDR3 DNA reads as TGTGCCAGCTCACCGCAAACAGGGTTTAGCAATCAGCCCCAGCATTTT. Its translation is CASSPQTGFSNQPQHF.

V is TRBV19 and J is TRBJ1-1; TRBD1 might be the D (6 bases). The V gene lost 7 bases and the J gene lost 1 base, with 19 bases spanning the gap. Germline V CDR1 and CDR2: LNHDA, SQIVND (reference sequence). This CDR3 comprises 16 residues. CDR3 DNA: TGTGCCAGTAATCTGGGGGGCGCGATAAGGAACACTGAAGCTTTCTTT. Amino acids: CASNLGGAIRNTEAFF.

This clone appeared a single time. This chain connects TRBV6-6 to TRBJ2-5, with a possible D match to TRBD2 (6 bases). The CDR3 covers 14 residues. The V end lost 6 bases, the J end lost 5 bases, and 16 bases lay between the germline ends. Germline loops: CDR1 MNHNY, CDR2 SVGAGI (reference sequence). CDR3 coding DNA: TGTGCCAGCAGGGAGACCGGGGGAGCCGAGACCCAGTACTTC. Its translation is CASRETGGAETQYF.

This clone is a singleton in its sample. V and J are TRBV7-2 and TRBJ1-1; weak D call: TRBD1 (5 bases). Germline lookup yields CDR1 SGHTA and CDR2 FQGNSA. The CDR3 is 15 amino acids. Trimming took 1 base from V and 1 from J, leaving 10 bases between them. The CDR3 loop reads CASSLEGTANTEAFF. The DNA of the CDR3 is TGTGCCAGCAGCTTAGAGGGGACCGCGAACACTGAAGCTTTCTTT. Full variable domain (missing parts from reference TRBV7-2 and TRBJ1-1): GAGVSQSPSNKVTEKGKDVELRCDPISGHTALYWYRQSLGQGLEFLIYFQGNSAPDKSGLPSDRFSAERTGGSVSTLTIQRTQQEDSAVYLCASSLEGTANTEAFFGQGTRLTVV.

This clone was recorded a few times. This chain links TRBV5-1 with TRBJ2-2; TRBD2 agrees at 10 bases. Trimming cost V 5 bases and J 4 bases; bases outside gene matches: 8. Germline CDR1 SGHRS, CDR2 YFSETQ. This CDR3 comprises 16 residues. The CDR3 protein is CASRESGLASTGELFF. CDR3 in DNA: TGCGCCAGCAGAGAATCGGGACTAGCGTCCACCGGGGAGCTGTTTTTT.

J is TRBJ2-1 and V is TRBV25-1; 10 bases fit TRBD2. CDR1 MGHDK and CDR2 SYGVNS come from the germline V gene. J gave up 7 bases and V 5 bases, and 5 bases lay outside the gene matches. The CDR3 is 14 residues long. Written as DNA, the CDR3 is TGTGCCAGCAGTAATAGCGGGGGGAGGAATGAGCAGTTCTTC. Amino acids: CASSNSGGRNEQFF.

The V call is TRBV7-3, the J call TRBJ2-2; perhaps D is TRBD1 or TRBD2 (5 bases each). The CDR3 runs 15 residues. V was cut by 2 bases and J by 0 bases, with 7 bases left in between. Germline lookup yields CDR1 SGHTA and CDR2 FQGTGA. The CDR3 sequence: CASSLGGSNTGELFF. In nucleotides, the CDR3 is TGTGCCAGCAGCTTAGGGGGTTCGAACACCGGGGAGCTGTTTTTT.

V usage is TRBV19 and J usage is TRBJ1-1; a weak D match, TRBD1 (6 bases). Trimming took off 1 base at V and 2 bases at J, with 17 bases between the two ends. The CDR3 spans 17 residues. Germline assignment: CDR1 LNHDA and CDR2 SQIVND (reference sequence). The CDR3 DNA reads TGTGCCAGTAGTATAGGGGGGGGCGCGAGGAGAAACACTGAAGCTTTCTTT. Its protein is CASSIGGGARRNTEAFF.

The CDR3 spells CATSKAGLANTDTQYF. The CDR3 nucleotides are TGTGCCACCAGTAAAGCGGGACTAGCAAACACAGATACGCAGTATTTT. This chain uses TRBV24-1 with TRBJ2-3; TRBD2 matches at 9 bases. V shed 6 bases, J shed 2 bases, and the junction held 8 bases outside the gene matches. The germline V gene has CDR1 KGHDR and CDR2 SFDVKD. The CDR3 spans 16 residues.

J is TRBJ1-1 and V is TRBV5-1; D gene uncertain. V lost 2 bases to trimming and J lost 1 base, with 12 bases between them. Germline lookup yields CDR1 SGHRS and CDR2 YFSETQ. The CDR3 is made up of 15 amino acids. CDR3 DNA sequence: TGCGCCAGCAGCTTTAGTCCTTCGGGGAACACTGAAGCTTTCTTT. This codes for CASSFSPSGNTEAFF.

The CDR3: CASSPGTGDSYEQYV. The CDR3 DNA sequence: TGCGCCAGCAGCCCCGGGACAGGGGATTCCTACGAGCAGTACGTC. The chain employs TRBV4-1 and TRBJ2-7; 10 bases are shared with TRBD1. Germline V gene data show CDR1 as MGHRA and CDR2 as YSYEKL. The CDR3 runs 15 residues. Trimming at V came to 4 bases and at J to 1 base, leaving 4 bases not matched to a gene.

CDR3 sequence (DNA): TGTGCCAGCAGCCAAAGCGGACAGAACTATGGCTACACCTTC. Its protein product is CASSQSGQNYGYTF. This chain joins TRBV7-8 and TRBJ1-2, with D possibly TRBD1 on 6 matching bases. The CDR3 sequence is 14 residues long. Looked up from germline, CDR1 is SGHVS and CDR2 is FQNEAQ. Deletions cut 5 bases from V and 2 bases from J, with 12 bases between.

In this sample, this clone turned up a few times. The chain links TRBV7-2 to TRBJ1-2, with 8 bases fitting TRBD1. Losses at the gene ends were 4 bases for V and 1 base for J; bases not matched to a gene: 5. The CDR3 contains 15 residues. The germline CDR1 and CDR2 sequences are SGHTA and FQGNSA. The CDR3 loop reads CASSSDRGDNYGYTF. CDR3 bases: TGTGCCAGCAGCTCTGACAGGGGAGATAACTATGGCTACACCTTC.